This T cell receptor (beta chain) was recorded in a study of T cells in Graves' hyperthyroidism and ophthalmopathy. On the study more broadly: The blood sample was taken at first diagnosis, before treatment began. General study points: Progression to ophthalmopathy was predicted a median of roughly 6.5 months early. Expanded thyroid clonotypes (above 0.001) were mostly also found in blood.

The CDR3 has 13 amino acids. CDR1 is DFQATT, CDR2 SNEGSKA, per germline (reference sequence). V was trimmed by 1 base and J by 5 bases, leaving 11 bases between them. Diagnoses used clinical symptoms, serum thyroxine and TRAb, thyroid ultrasound and orbital computed tomography. This clonotype was found many times. Its antigen is undetermined. Amplification of TCR beta CDR3 regions was performed using RNA transcripts as template. The HTBI set primed first-round TCR CDR3 RT-PCR. Each CDR3 protein is one row after TCRdb ran MiXCR on the multiplex PCR reads. The table records approximately 520,000 distinct CDR3 sequences, around 22% of them present only once.

Source material: blood. The rearrangement uses TRBV20-1 and TRBJ2-5, with D uncertain. The receptor was derived from a woman aged 30 to 39 with Graves' ophthalmopathy. This chain's CDR3 is CSARVWFSETQYF. DNA for the CDR3: TGCAGTGCTAGAGTCTGGTTTTCGGAGACCCAGTACTTC.